These 17 T cell receptor beta chains were sequenced from one sample in a study of breast tumors, draining lymph nodes, adjacent tissues. TCRdb called the multiplex PCR reads again in MiXCR, with one record for every CDR3 protein. The table has over 150,000 distinct CDR3 sequences, about 32% seen once. Axillary draining lymph nodes of breast cancer patients supplied the node samples. The sequencing input was axillary lymph node tissue. Receptors originate from a female donor with breast cancer. Some clones in this sample may be carry-over from other donors' samples.

The rearrangement links TRBV5-4 to TRBJ2-1, with 8 bases identical to TRBD2. The CDR3 is 16 amino acids. The ends lost 4 bases at V and 9 bases at J; junction bases unmatched: 15. CDR1 is SGHNT, CDR2 YYREEE, per germline (reference sequence). CDR3 region: CASSHRGSGNRGEQFF. The CDR3, as DNA: TGTGCCAGCAGCCATCGGGGTAGCGGGAACCGGGGTGAGCAGTTCTTC.

Points on this clonotype: One junction end does not reproduce the germline sequence, and a read error may be involved. This rearrangement joins TRBV7-3 to TRBJ1-1; no reliable D call. Per germline, CDR1 SGHTA and CDR2 FQGTGA. This CDR3 is 15 amino acids long. Here the CDR3 DNA reads TGTGCCAGCAGCTTTAATACGGGAGGGAACACTGAAGCTTCCTTT. This gives the protein CASSFNTGGNTEASF.

This sequence joins TRBV7-9 and TRBJ2-2; D gene uncertain. The germline gives CDR1 SEHNR, CDR2 FQNEAQ (reference sequence). Trimming took 1 base from V and 8 from J, leaving 5 bases between them. There are 12 residues in the CDR3. This chain's CDR3 is CASSLGAGELFF. For the CDR3, the DNA is TGTGCCAGCAGCTTAGGAGCGGGGGAGCTGTTTTTT.

This clonotype was seen many times. J is TRBJ2-3 and V is TRBV7-9; the match to TRBD2 covers 8 bases. Germline CDR1 SEHNR, CDR2 FQNEAQ (reference sequence). The CDR3 sequence is 17 residues long. V lost 5 bases, J lost 3 bases, and 13 bases stayed unmatched. The CDR3 region is CASSARRGGARTDTQYF. The CDR3 DNA follows: TGTGCCAGCAGCGCCCGCCGGGGGGGCGCACGGACAGATACGCAGTATTTT.

The chain carries TRBV7-9 and TRBJ1-4; 9 bases fit TRBD1. V shed 5 bases, J shed 5 bases, and the junction held 6 bases outside the gene matches. Germline assignment: CDR1 SEHNR and CDR2 FQNEAQ (reference sequence). This CDR3 contains 15 residues. The CDR3 loop reads CASSGSGTGNEKLFF. In nucleotides, the CDR3 is TGTGCCAGCAGCGGATCCGGGACAGGGAATGAAAAACTGTTTTTT.

J is TRBJ2-1 and V is TRBV6-1, with 9 bases aligning to TRBD1. CDR1 is MNHNS, CDR2 SASEGT, per germline. The CDR3 is 15 residues long. The V segment lost 7 bases and the J segment 7 bases; nucleotides outside the gene matches: 11. This chain's CDR3 is CASKWWGQGFNEQFF. The CDR3 nucleotides are TGTGCCAGCAAGTGGTGGGGACAGGGTTTTAATGAGCAGTTCTTC.

This clonotype appeared many times. CDR3 loop: CASSSQGGQPQHF. The DNA of the CDR3 is TGTGCCAGCAGTTCACAGGGAGGTCAGCCCCAGCATTTT. V usage is TRBV12-3 or TRBV12-4 and J usage is TRBJ1-5; tentatively, D is TRBD1 (6 bases). V gave up 4 bases and J gave up 6 bases, with 10 bases separating them. The CDR3 sequence is 13 residues long.

As regards this clonotype: This CDR3 is missing its conserved last phenylalanine or tryptophan, likely due to a read error. The chain employs TRBV7-2 and TRBJ1-5, with 7 bases identical to TRBD1. This CDR3 has 14 amino acids. Germline CDR1 SGHTA, CDR2 FQGNSA. After removal of 4 bases from V and 6 bases from J, the junction contained 6 bases not matched to a gene. The DNA for the CDR3 is TGTGCCAGCAGCTCCGGGACAGTAGGTCAGCCCCAGCATCAT. It translates to CASSSGTVGQPQHH.

The CDR3 DNA is TGTGCCAGCAGCGGGACAGGGGATGAAAAACTGTTTTTT. Its protein is CASSGTGDEKLFF. The chain couples TRBV13 to TRBJ1-4; 10 nucleotides match TRBD1. The CDR3 loop spans 13 amino acids. Germline-derived CDR1 and CDR2 are PRHDT and FYEKMQ (reference sequence). Trimming took 5 bases from V and 6 from J; bases not matched to a gene: 0.

A word on this clonotype: This sequence may be a read error, since a much larger clone differs from it by one base. The CDR3 nucleotides read TGTGCCAGCAGCATTCTCAACGGGGGCCGGGCTAATGAAAAACTGTTTTTT. This sequence encodes CASSILNGGRANEKLFF. V gene TRBV3-1 combines with J gene TRBJ1-4; possibly TRBD1 for D (6 bases). The CDR3 sequence is 17 residues long. V was cut by 5 bases and J by 3 bases, with 19 bases left in between. Per the germline V gene, CDR1 is LGHDT and CDR2 is YNNKEL (reference sequence). The full variable domain, its missing parts supplied by reference TRBV3-1 and TRBJ1-4, is DTAVSQTPKYLVTQMGNDKSIKCEQNLGHDTMYWYKQDSKKFLKIMFSYNNKELIINETVPNRFSPKSPDKAHLNLHINSLELGDSAVYFCASSILNGGRANEKLFFGSGTQLSVL.

The genes are TRBV19 and TRBJ1-6, with 7 bases fitting TRBD1. The CDR3 totals 15 residues. The ends lost 2 bases at V and 7 bases at J; junction bases unmatched: 5. The germline CDR1 and CDR2 sequences are LNHDA and SQIVND (reference sequence). Here the CDR3 DNA reads TGTGCCAGTAGTATAAGGGCAGGGGGGAATTCACCCCTCCACTTT. It yields the protein CASSIRAGGNSPLHF.

This clonotype was recorded many times. This rearrangement joins TRBV6-1 to TRBJ2-7; unclear D gene. The CDR3 is 12 residues long. In germline, CDR1 is MNHNS, CDR2 SASEGT. Trimming left V 8 bases short and J 6 bases short, with 14 bases between. In DNA form, the CDR3 reads TGTGCCAGCGGAGAAGCTCTACGCGAGCAGTACTTC. Residues: CASGEALREQYF.

V and J are TRBV25-1 and TRBJ1-5, with 10 bases fitting TRBD1. The CDR3 extends over 16 amino acids. After removal of 6 bases from V and 5 bases from J, the junction contained 10 bases not matched to a gene. In germline, CDR1 is MGHDK, CDR2 SYGVNS. CDR3 coding DNA: TGTGCCAGCAGGGGGGGGACAGGGGACACCGATCAGCCCCAGCATTTT. It specifies CASRGGTGDTDQPQHF.

This clonotype was observed a handful of times. This chain uses TRBV3-1 with TRBJ2-3, with 14 bases matching TRBD2. Germline lookup yields CDR1 LGHDT and CDR2 YNNKEL (reference sequence). There are 16 residues in the CDR3. The trim removed 1 base at V and 5 bases at J, leaving 2 bases unmatched. The CDR3 DNA sequence: TGTGCCAGCAGCCAAGTGGGGACTAGCGGGGGAGATACGCAGTATTTT. It is translated as CASSQVGTSGGDTQYF.

This clonotype appeared many times. The CDR3 is CASSQSLGGANVLTF. Here the CDR3 DNA reads TGTGCCAGCAGCCAATCCCTCGGTGGGGCCAACGTCCTGACTTTC. The gene calls are TRBV14 and TRBJ2-6; D is undetermined. The CDR3 extends over 15 amino acids. The V end lost 2 bases, the J end lost 3 bases, and 8 bases lay between the germline ends. Germline V gene sequence: CDR1 SGHDN, CDR2 FVKESK.

This clonotype was seen many times. V and J are TRBV2 and TRBJ2-1; 9 nucleotides align to TRBD1. V was clipped by 4 bases and J by 0 bases; unmatched bases: 1. There are 15 residues in the CDR3. Germline V gene sequence: CDR1 SNHLY, CDR2 FYNNEI. The CDR3 sequence: CASSGDRASYNEQFF. DNA of the CDR3: TGTGCCAGCAGTGGGGACAGGGCCTCCTACAATGAGCAGTTCTTC.

The genes are TRBV28 and TRBJ2-7; TRBD1 agrees at 7 bases. CDR1 and CDR2 (germline): MDHEN, SYDVKM. This CDR3 has 15 residues. The ends lost 6 bases at V and 2 bases at J; junction bases unmatched: 10. The CDR3 DNA sequence: TGTGCCAGCAGAGCCCGGGACAGCTACACCTACGAGCAGTACTTC. It codes for CASRARDSYTYEQYF.